These T cell receptor beta chains were read from a single sample in a study of blood T cells in healthy people across ages. TCRdb recomputed calls from the 5' RACE reads with MiXCR, one row per CDR3 protein. The table has about 670,000 distinct CDR3 sequences, roughly 41% seen once. Material for sequencing was blood. Source of these receptors: a man of 80 years or more in good health. The CDR3 runs from the conserved cysteine through the conserved F or W. A D gene is named only where the DNA matches it firmly. Clone sizes are given selectively: once, few, many, or a class where the clone is expanded.

TRBJ2-7,TRBD2,many,TRBV3-1,CASSPMASGSSEQYF,TGTGCCAGCAGCCCGATGGCTAGCGGGAGCAGCGAGCAGTACTTC
TRBJ2-3,TRBD2,once,TRBV27,CASSHLGGGGTDTQYF,TGTGCCAGCAGCCACCTAGGCGGGGGGGGCACAGATACGCAGTATTTT
TRBJ2-6,.,few,TRBV7-2,CASPLVPGANVLTF,TGTGCCAGCCCCCTAGTCCCTGGGGCCAACGTCCTGACTTTC
TRBJ2-1,TRBD1,few,TRBV20-1,CSARSRGSGGGQFF,TGCAGTGCTAGATCCCGGGGCTCAGGGGGTGGGCAGTTCTTC
TRBJ1-6,.,few,TRBV20-1,CSAPSGVRARSYNSPLHF,TGCAGTGCTCCCTCAGGTGTGAGAGCCCGCTCCTATAATTCACCCCTCCACTTT
TRBJ1-2,.,many,TRBV12-3/TRBV12-4,CASRGPGAYGYTF,TGTGCCAGCAGGGGTCCGGGGGCCTATGGCTACACCTTC
TRBJ2-7,TRBD1,few,TRBV10-3,CAISPTGDRGYEQYF,TGTGCCATCAGCCCCACCGGGGACAGGGGATACGAGCAGTACTTC
TRBJ2-5,TRBD1,few,TRBV27,CASSFGTGGETQYF,TGTGCCAGCAGTTTCGGGACAGGGGGCGAGACCCAGTACTTC
TRBJ2-7,TRBD2,.,TRBV20-1,CSARLIGTSGGGEQYF,TGCAGTGCTAGGCTCATCGGGACTAGCGGGGGGGGCGAGCAGTACTTC
TRBJ2-1,TRBD1,.,TRBV24-1,CATSDLRDSGYNEQFF,TGTGCCACCAGTGATTTGCGGGACAGTGGGTACAATGAGCAGTTCTTC
TRBJ1-1,TRBD1,.,TRBV6-2/TRBV6-3,CASSYPIGTGYMNTEAFF,TGTGCCAGCAGTTACCCTATCGGGACAGGATATATGAACACTGAAGCTTTCTTT
TRBJ2-7,.,many,TRBV6-6,CASSPATEQYF,TGTGCCAGCAGCCCCGCCACGGAGCAGTACTTC
TRBJ1-6,.,many,TRBV28,CASRGTYNSPLHF,TGTGCCAGCAGGGGGACCTATAATTCACCCCTCCACTTT
TRBJ2-1,.,.,TRBV7-9,CASTRGERPLGEQFF,TGTGCCAGCACCAGGGGGGAGCGCCCGCTAGGTGAGCAGTTCTTC
TRBJ1-2,TRBD1,few,TRBV7-3,CASSQTGGTGYGYTF,TGTGCCAGCAGCCAGACAGGGGGCACGGGCTATGGCTACACCTTC
TRBJ1-1,TRBD1,.,TRBV6-2/TRBV6-3,CASSSPDRGKTEAFF,TGTGCCAGCAGCTCGCCTGACAGGGGAAAAACTGAAGCTTTCTTT
TRBJ2-7,TRBD1,many,TRBV7-2,CASSSRTGGSYEQYF,TGTGCCAGCAGCTCACGGACAGGGGGCTCCTACGAGCAGTACTTC
TRBJ1-4,TRBD1,.,TRBV6-5,CASSYGDRGEKLFF,TGTGCCAGCAGTTACGGGGACAGGGGTGAAAAACTGTTTTTT
TRBJ1-6,.,.,TRBV7-2,CASSSQVGINNSPLHF,TGTGCCAGCAGCTCCCAGGTGGGGATAAATAATTCACCCCTCCACTTT
TRBJ2-5,.,.,TRBV18,CASSPGWGQETQYF,TGTGCCAGCTCACCCGGCTGGGGGCAAGAGACCCAGTACTTC
TRBJ1-6,.,once,TRBV27,CASSRKSSSYNSPLHF,TGTGCCAGCAGCCGGAAGTCTAGCTCCTATAATTCACCCCTCCACTTT
TRBJ2-4,TRBD2,.,TRBV6-2/TRBV6-3,CASSPSGGPPNIQYF,TGTGCCAGCAGCCCTAGCGGGGGGCCCCCAAACATTCAGTACTTC
TRBJ2-5,TRBD1,.,TRBV6-2/TRBV6-3,CASSYGDRGNQATQYF,TGTGCCAGCAGTTACGGGGACAGGGGAAACCAAGCGACCCAGTACTTC
TRBJ2-7,TRBD2,few,TRBV7-2,CASSTQAGETYEQYF,TGTGCCAGCAGCACCCAAGCGGGGGAGACCTACGAGCAGTACTTC
TRBJ2-5,.,.,TRBV5-1,CASSSRWGQETQYF,TGCGCCAGCAGCTCGCGATGGGGGCAAGAGACCCAGTACTTC
TRBJ2-2,.,.,TRBV7-9,CASSLRGLIGELFF,TGTGCCAGCAGCTTGCGGGGCCTGATCGGGGAGCTGTTTTTT
TRBJ2-1,TRBD2,.,TRBV5-6,CASSQGLAHINNEQFF,TGTGCCAGCAGCCAAGGACTAGCGCATATTAACAATGAGCAGTTCTTC
TRBJ2-7,.,few,TRBV5-1,CASSPARGRTPPHEQYF,TGCGCCAGCAGCCCCGCTAGGGGACGGACTCCCCCCCACGAGCAGTACTTC
TRBJ1-4,.,.,TRBV27,CASSKLFDRTTNEKLFF,TGTGCCAGCAGTAAACTATTCGACAGGACCACTAATGAAAAACTGTTTTTT
TRBJ1-3,.,.,TRBV7-9,CASSLYFPSASGNTIYF,TGTGCCAGCAGCTTATACTTTCCCTCGGCCTCTGGAAACACCATATATTTT
TRBJ1-2,.,.,TRBV2,CALGEGPFSGYTF,TGTGCTCTTGGCGAAGGGCCGTTTAGTGGCTACACCTTC
TRBJ2-1,.,.,TRBV6-2/TRBV6-3,CASSPSWVADEQFF,TGTGCCAGCAGTCCCTCGTGGGTAGCCGATGAGCAGTTCTTC
TRBJ2-1,TRBD2,few,TRBV5-1,CASSSPAGNNNEQFF,TGCGCCAGCAGCTCCCCAGCGGGGAATAACAATGAGCAGTTCTTC
TRBJ2-1,TRBD2,few,TRBV7-2,CASSLAGTSSYNEQFF,TGTGCCAGCAGCCTGGCCGGGACTAGCTCCTACAATGAGCAGTTCTTC
TRBJ2-7,.,few,TRBV6-1,CASSSAGYEQYF,TGTGCCAGCAGTTCCGCGGGATACGAGCAGTACTTC
TRBJ1-1,TRBD1,.,TRBV19,CASSSRAGQGEAFF,TGTGCCAGTAGTAGCCGCGCGGGACAGGGGGAAGCTTTCTTT
TRBJ2-7,.,few,TRBV7-8,CASSLVGRGTYEQYF,TGTGCCAGCAGCTTAGTGGGTCGGGGGACTTACGAGCAGTACTTC
TRBJ2-1,TRBD1,few,TRBV28,CASSSRGTGTFRSGFF,TGTGCCAGCAGTTCCAGGGGGACAGGAACTTTTCGGAGTGGGTTCTTC
TRBJ2-3,TRBD2,few,TRBV2,CASIRTSGSRTDTQYF,TGTGCCAGCATTCGGACTAGCGGATCACGCACAGATACGCAGTATTTT
TRBJ2-7,.,many,TRBV4-2,CASSQTGVVYEQYF,TGTGCCAGCAGCCAAACGGGAGTCGTCTACGAGCAGTACTTC